Following are 20 T cell receptor beta chains from one sample sequenced in a study of cytomegalovirus exposure and HLA in healthy donors. TCRdb keeps only in-frame clones here, not all; method: immunoSEQ multiplex PCR. Of about 130,000 clones detected, just under 90% appear once; the ten largest clones hold around 3.3%. Sample: PBMCs. These receptors came from a man aged 25 to 40 in good health and CMV-seronegative.

The V and J genes are TRBV10-3 and TRBJ2-5; D might be TRBD2 (7 bases). The CDR3 is made up of 14 amino acids. CDR1 and CDR2 from the germline V gene are ENHRY and SYGVKD. Trimming stripped 4 bases from V and 5 bases from J, with 14 bases between. As DNA, the CDR3 is TGTGCCATCAGTGTTTTAGGGGGGGTGGAGACCCAGTACTTC. Amino acids: CAISVLGGVETQYF.

This rearrangement joins TRBV4-1 to TRBJ1-5, with D possibly TRBD1 on 5 matching bases. The CDR3 loop spans 16 amino acids. With 1 base removed from V and 4 bases from J, the gap between germline ends came to 14 bases. Germline V gene data show CDR1 as MGHRA and CDR2 as YSYEKL. The CDR3 region has the DNA TGCGCCAGCAGCCAAGTAGTCCGGGGGTCGAATCAGCCCCAGCATTTT. Protein product: CASSQVVRGSNQPQHF.

V gene TRBV19 combines with J gene TRBJ2-7, with TRBD2 matching 13 bases. This CDR3 spans 15 amino acids. The V segment lost 5 bases and the J segment 2 bases; nucleotides outside the gene matches: 3. The germline V gene has CDR1 LNHDA and CDR2 SQIVND (reference sequence). The CDR3 DNA reads TGTGCCAGTAGTCCGGGACTAGCGGGGACCTACGAGCAGTACTTC. This gives the protein CASSPGLAGTYEQYF.

The table lists this clone with a count of one. CDR3 loop: CTSSQGTGDNSPLHF. Here the CDR3 DNA reads TGCACCAGCAGCCAAGGGACAGGGGACAATTCACCCCTCCACTTT. The V call is TRBV1, the J call TRBJ1-6; the D segment call TRBD1 is taken from the table without a DNA check. TRBV1 is flagged as a pseudogene. The CDR3 has 15 residues.

This rearrangement joins TRBV28 to TRBJ1-5; 8 bases map to TRBD1. V dropped 8 bases and J dropped 4; count of bases not matched to a gene: 7. This CDR3 contains 14 residues. CDR1 is MDHEN, CDR2 SYDVKM, per germline. CDR3 region: CASYTRTGNQPQHF. In DNA, the CDR3 is TGTGCCAGCTACACTAGGACAGGGAATCAGCCCCAGCATTTT.

The chain combines TRBV6-1 with TRBJ2-3; unclear D gene. Trimming pared 3 bases from V and 2 bases from J, leaving 12 bases between. This CDR3 spans 15 amino acids. Germline values: CDR1 MNHNS, CDR2 SASEGT. The CDR3 DNA reads TGTGCCAGCAGTGAGGCCAGGTCCTACACAGATACGCAGTATTTT. Translated, it gives CASSEARSYTDTQYF.

J is TRBJ2-5 and V is TRBV7-9; 9 bases line up with TRBD1. The CDR3 loop spans 17 amino acids. Germline V gives CDR1 SEHNR, CDR2 FQNEAQ (reference sequence). V trimming: 1 base; J trimming: 5 bases; junction bases outside the gene matches: 11. The CDR3 DNA reads as TGTGCCAGCAGCTTAGGACCTAACAGGGGGCGCAGGGAGACCCAGTACTTC. It translates to CASSLGPNRGRRETQYF.

This chain connects TRBV5-1 to TRBJ2-5; possible D gene TRBD2, 8 bases. Germline assignment: CDR1 SGHRS and CDR2 YFSETQ. This CDR3 is 14 amino acids long. V was shortened by 4 bases and J by 5 bases, with 15 bases between the two germline ends. CDR3 in DNA: TGCGCCAGCAGCCGGGAGGGGGCCCTGGAGACCCAGTACTTC. Protein sequence: CASSREGALETQYF.

As regards this clone: The same CDR3 arises from other DNA sequences in this sample as well. The V call is TRBV11-2, the J call TRBJ2-7; D remains ambiguous. This CDR3 has 13 residues. Trimming shortened V by 0 bases and J by 0 bases, and 3 bases separated the two germline ends. Germline CDR1 reads SGHAT; CDR2 reads FQNNGV. The CDR3 DNA sequence: TGTGCCAGCAGCTTAGACAGCTCCTACGAGCAGTACTTC. Its protein product is CASSLDSSYEQYF.

The chain carries TRBV5-5 and TRBJ1-1, with D possibly matching TRBD1 (5 bases). Trimming left V 6 bases short and J 4 bases short, with 16 bases between. The CDR3 extends over 14 amino acids. The germline V gene encodes CDR1 SGHKS and CDR2 YYEKEE (reference sequence). CDR3 nucleotide sequence: TGTGCCAGCACCATACACTCAAGGGGCACTGAAGCTTTCTTT. Its protein product is CASTIHSRGTEAFF.

This clone was seen only a few times. The chain combines TRBV7-2 with TRBJ1-2, with D tentatively TRBD1 (5 bases). This CDR3 is 14 amino acids long. V gave up 2 bases and J gave up 8 bases, with 15 bases separating them. CDR1 and CDR2 (germline): SGHTA, FQGNSA. The CDR3 here is CASSLSAGNQGYTF. The CDR3 bases are TGTGCCAGCAGCTTATCAGCAGGGAACCAAGGCTACACCTTC. Drawing the rest from reference TRBV7-2 and TRBJ1-2, the complete variable domain is GAGVSQSPSNKVTEKGKDVELRCDPISGHTALYWYRQSLGQGLEFLIYFQGNSAPDKSGLPSDRFSAERTGGSVSTLTIQRTQQEDSAVYLCASSLSAGNQGYTFGSGTRLTVV.

The gene calls are TRBV29-1 and TRBJ2-5; TRBD1 is a possible D gene (5 bases). CDR3 length: 14 amino acids. Germline CDR1 reads SQVTM; CDR2 reads ANQGSEA. Trimming pared 3 bases from V and 5 bases from J, leaving 16 bases between. The CDR3 coding sequence is TGCAGCGTTGATGAAGGGGTAGGGTGGGAGACCCAGTACTTC. Translating gives CSVDEGVGWETQYF.

This CDR3 is CASSSGPGASGVGTGELFF. The DNA for the CDR3 is TGCGCCAGCAGCTCGGGCCCGGGGGCTAGCGGGGTCGGCACCGGGGAGCTGTTTTTT. The rearrangement joins TRBV5-1 to TRBJ2-2; 9 nucleotides match TRBD2. The germline gives CDR1 SGHRS, CDR2 YFSETQ. Trimming at V came to 3 bases and at J to 4 bases, leaving 16 bases not matched to a gene. The CDR3 length is 19 residues.

The V and J genes are TRBV9 and TRBJ2-1; TRBD1 matches at 9 bases. V lost 0 bases and J lost 2; bases outside the gene matches: 3. CDR1 and CDR2 (germline): SGDLS, YYNGEE. CDR3 length: 16 residues. CDR3 bases: TGTGCCAGCAGCGTAGTGGGACAGGGAACCTACAATGAGCAGTTCTTC. Protein product: CASSVVGQGTYNEQFF.

V is TRBV27 and J is TRBJ1-6; unclear D gene. The CDR3 contains 17 residues. Germline CDR1 is MNHEY and CDR2 is SMNVEV (reference sequence). With 7 bases removed from V and 1 base from J, the gap between germline ends came to 17 bases. The CDR3 loop reads CASTRAGNRSYNSPLHF. Written as DNA, the CDR3 is TGTGCCAGCACCCGGGCGGGGAATAGATCCTATAATTCACCCCTCCACTTT.

The J gene is TRBJ1-5, the V gene TRBV6-7; no firm D call. TRBV6-7 falls under the ORF class, with uncertain function. The germline V and J ends were trimmed by 3 bases and 2 bases, with 11 bases remaining between them. The CDR3 is 15 residues long. The CDR3 DNA reads as TGTGCCAGCAGTTATGGCAGGCGCCGCAATCAGCCCCAGCATTTT. Its protein product is CASSYGRRRNQPQHF.

V and J are TRBV6-5 and TRBJ1-4, with D hard to call. The ends were cut back, 6 bases at V and 0 bases at J, with 8 bases in the middle. The CDR3 sequence is 14 residues long. Germline values: CDR1 MNHEY, CDR2 SVGAGI. The CDR3 region has the DNA TGTGCCAGCAGCCCCTCCGCAACTAATGAAAAACTGTTTTTT. Translating gives CASSPSATNEKLFF.

J is TRBJ1-4 and V is TRBV7-8, with TRBD1 matching 10 bases. Losses at the gene ends were 4 bases for V and 0 bases for J; bases not matched to a gene: 8. CDR1 is SGHVS, CDR2 FQNEAQ, per germline. CDR3 size: 18 residues. This CDR3 is CASSWDRGLPTTNEKLFF. In DNA, the CDR3 is TGTGCCAGCAGCTGGGACAGGGGACTACCCACAACTAATGAAAAACTGTTTTTT.

Comments on this clone: In the same sample, other DNA sequences code for this CDR3. J is TRBJ1-1 and V is TRBV7-2, with 7 bases fitting TRBD1. The J segment lost 4 bases and the V segment lost 2 bases, leaving 4 bases of the junction unmatched. The CDR3 is 14 amino acids. Germline CDR1 is SGHTA and CDR2 is FQGNSA. CDR3 bases: TGTGCCAGCAGCTTATCTTACAGGGGCACTGAAGCTTTCTTT. Its translation is CASSLSYRGTEAFF.

The chain links TRBV27 to TRBJ2-7; 8 bases agree with TRBD2. CDR1 is MNHEY and CDR2 is SMNVEV in the germline V gene (reference sequence). The CDR3 runs 14 residues. Trimming at V came to 7 bases and at J to 7 bases, leaving 12 bases not matched to a gene. This CDR3 is CASNRRGERGEQYF. CDR3 nucleotide sequence: TGTGCCAGCAATCGGCGGGGGGAAAGGGGAGAGCAGTACTTC.